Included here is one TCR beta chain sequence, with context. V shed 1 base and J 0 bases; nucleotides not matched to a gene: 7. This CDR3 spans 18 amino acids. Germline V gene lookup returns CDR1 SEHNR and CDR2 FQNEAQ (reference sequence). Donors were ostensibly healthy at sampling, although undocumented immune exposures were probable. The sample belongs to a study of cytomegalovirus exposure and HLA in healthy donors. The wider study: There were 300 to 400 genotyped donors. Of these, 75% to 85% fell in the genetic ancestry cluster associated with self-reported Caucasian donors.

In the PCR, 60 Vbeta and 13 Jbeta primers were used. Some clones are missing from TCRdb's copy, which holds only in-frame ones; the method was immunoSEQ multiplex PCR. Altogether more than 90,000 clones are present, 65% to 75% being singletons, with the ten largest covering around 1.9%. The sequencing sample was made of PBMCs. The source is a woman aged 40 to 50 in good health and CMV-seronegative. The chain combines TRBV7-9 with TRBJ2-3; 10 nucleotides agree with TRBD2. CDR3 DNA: TGTGCCAGCAGCTTAGTAGGACTAGCGGAGACTAGCACAGATACGCAGTATTTT. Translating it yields CASSLVGLAETSTDTQYF.